This entry lists 17 T cell receptor beta chains sequenced from one sample in a study of Graves' ophthalmopathy and Graves' hyperthyroidism. Beta-chain TCR CDR3 regions were amplified from RNA transcripts. RT-PCR was first run with HTBI primers, then multiplex PCR in a second round. TCRdb independently ran MiXCR on the multiplex PCR reads; one entry per CDR3 protein. This sample yields 500,000 to 800,000 distinct CDR3 sequences, of which about 38% are seen a single time; more than 2.5% belongs to the top ten. The material sequenced was peripheral blood. These TCRs come from an adult man with Graves' ophthalmopathy.

The V call is TRBV5-8, the J call TRBJ2-6; D is perhaps TRBD1 (5 bases). The CDR3 extends over 16 amino acids. Germline values: CDR1 SGHTS, CDR2 YDEGEE. Trimming left V 7 bases short and J 2 bases short, with 16 bases between. The CDR3 reads CASLNLRGAGANVLTF. In nucleotides, the CDR3 is TGTGCCAGCCTGAACCTTAGGGGTGCTGGGGCCAACGTCCTGACTTTC.

The sample holds a few counts of this clonotype. V usage is TRBV6-5 and J usage is TRBJ2-2; D might be TRBD1 (5 bases). Trimming removed 8 bases at V and 0 bases at J, with 7 bases between. CDR3 size: 13 residues. Germline assignment: CDR1 MNHEY and CDR2 SVGAGI. The CDR3 bases are TGTGCCAGCGGGGCATCGAACACCGGGGAGCTGTTTTTT. It translates to CASGASNTGELFF.

Many counts were recorded for this clonotype. The chain couples TRBV11-2 to TRBJ1-2, with no clear D. In germline, CDR1 is SGHAT, CDR2 FQNNGV. The V and J ends lost 5 bases and 4 bases respectively, with 11 bases between them. This CDR3 is built from 13 residues. CDR3 region: CASSPPAGYGYTF. CDR3 nucleotides: TGTGCCAGCAGCCCGCCTGCCGGCTATGGCTACACCTTC.

The sample holds a few counts of this clonotype. The chain recombines TRBV12-3 or TRBV12-4 with TRBJ1-5; D unresolved. The CDR3 length is 12 residues. V lost 7 bases, J lost 4 bases, and 8 bases lay in between. In DNA form, the CDR3 reads TGTGCCAGCATGGGGTGGAATCAGCCCCAGCATTTT. Residues: CASMGWNQPQHF.

This clonotype appeared a few times. This chain links TRBV12-3 or TRBV12-4 with TRBJ1-5; 8 bases are shared with TRBD1. Trimming cost V 6 bases and J 2 bases; bases outside gene matches: 15. The CDR3 extends over 18 amino acids. In nucleotides, the CDR3 is TGTGCCAGCAGCCCGGACAGGGAGTGGGGTAAGGGCAATCAGCCCCAGCATTTT. It encodes CASSPDREWGKGNQPQHF.

There are many counts of this clonotype. The chain carries TRBV6-6 and TRBJ1-2; D gene uncertain. This CDR3 has 13 residues. Germline V gives CDR1 MNHNY, CDR2 SVGAGI (reference sequence). The V and J ends lost 6 bases and 7 bases respectively, with 15 bases between them. Here the CDR3 DNA reads TGTGCCAGCAGGTCGCGACCCGGCGGTGGCTACACCTTC. Translated: CASRSRPGGGYTF.

The chain links TRBV10-2 to TRBJ1-2, with D possibly matching TRBD1 (6 bases). The CDR3 totals 13 residues. CDR1 and CDR2 (germline): WSHSY, SAAADI. Trimming removed 6 bases from V and 5 bases from J, with 13 bases in between. This chain's CDR3 is CASRPPGHYGYTF. The CDR3 DNA follows: TGCGCCAGCAGACCCCCGGGACATTATGGCTACACCTTC.

This clonotype was counted between two and nine times. The chain uses TRBV7-9 and TRBJ2-7, with no clear D. CDR3 length: 16 amino acids. V lost 2 bases and J lost 0, with 14 bases in between. Germline CDR1 SEHNR, CDR2 FQNEAQ (reference sequence). The CDR3 DNA is TGTGCCAGCAGCTTAAGGTCGCGTTACGGCTCCTACGAGCAGTACTTC. Protein: CASSLRSRYGSYEQYF.

This clonotype came up many times. The gene calls are TRBV11-3 and TRBJ1-2, with D hard to call. The CDR3 spans 14 residues. Germline V gene sequence: CDR1 SGHNT, CDR2 YENEEA. Trimming pared 0 bases from V and 4 bases from J, leaving 9 bases between. In DNA, the CDR3 is TGTGCCAGCAGCTTAGACGACACTAGCTATGGCTACACCTTC. Its translation is CASSLDDTSYGYTF.

V is TRBV7-9 and J is TRBJ2-7; perhaps TRBD1 as D (7 bases). This CDR3 comprises 15 residues. Germline loops: CDR1 SEHNR, CDR2 FQNEAQ (reference sequence). The germline V and J ends were trimmed by 6 bases and 5 bases, with 20 bases remaining between them. The CDR3 DNA follows: TGTGCCAGCAGTGGGGCAGGGGGGCCGGTGGACGAGCAGTACTTC. Amino acid sequence: CASSGAGGPVDEQYF.

This rearrangement joins TRBV19 to TRBJ1-1; D not certain. Germline CDR1 and CDR2: LNHDA and SQIVND (reference sequence). The V and J ends lost 5 bases and 2 bases respectively, with 18 bases between them. The CDR3 contains 16 residues. The CDR3 bases are TGTGCCAGTAGTTCCCCCGACGCCAACTACAACACTGAAGCTTTCTTT. Translating it yields CASSSPDANYNTEAFF. The full variable domain, rest sourced from reference TRBV19 and TRBJ1-1, is DGGITQSPKYLFRKEGQNVTLSCEQNLNHDAMYWYRQDPGQGLRLIYYSQIVNDFQKGDIAEGYSVSREKKESFPLTVTSAQKNPTAFYLCASSSPDANYNTEAFFGQGTRLTVV.

V is TRBV11-2 and J is TRBJ2-2; 8 nucleotides line up with TRBD1. V dropped 1 base and J dropped 3; count of bases not matched to a gene: 7. This CDR3 comprises 17 residues. Per germline, CDR1 SGHAT and CDR2 FQNNGV. CDR3 DNA: TGTGCCAGCAGCTTAGCCCGGACAGGGCCTTACACCGGGGAGCTGTTTTTT. This sequence encodes CASSLARTGPYTGELFF.

The rearrangement links TRBV25-1 to TRBJ2-7; TRBD1 matches 7 bases. The tail of the sequence fits TRBJ2-1 better, so the J call may be wrong. There are 14 residues in the CDR3. Germline values: CDR1 MGHDK, CDR2 SYGVNS. CDR3 in amino acids: CASTDRAGSDEQFF. CDR3 sequence (DNA): TGTGCCAGCACTGACAGGGCGGGTAGCGATGAGCAGTTCTTC.

This clonotype was found many times. The rearrangement uses TRBV24-1 and TRBJ2-5; 8 bases fit TRBD2. The length of the CDR3 is 18 residues. Losses at the gene ends were 0 bases for V and 5 bases for J; bases not matched to a gene: 13. Germline lookup yields CDR1 KGHDR and CDR2 SFDVKD. CDR3 sequence (DNA): TGTGCCACCAGTGATTTGAAGAGGGCTAGCGGGCTTTTGGAGACCCAGTACTTC. It encodes CATSDLKRASGLLETQYF.

This clonotype was seen repeatedly, ten times or more. The rearrangement uses TRBV7-9 and TRBJ2-6; D unresolved. Trimming pared 5 bases from V and 0 bases from J, leaving 23 bases between. The CDR3 is 20 residues long. In germline, CDR1 is SEHNR, CDR2 FQNEAQ (reference sequence). In DNA, the CDR3 is TGTGCCAGCAGCCCGGAAACAGCGACCCATGCGCGCTCTGGGGCCAACGTCCTGACTTTC. Translation: CASSPETATHARSGANVLTF.

V is TRBV5-1 and J is TRBJ2-3; no clear D gene. This CDR3 comprises 14 residues. The V and J ends lost 4 bases and 0 bases respectively, with 9 bases between them. Germline V gene sequence: CDR1 SGHRS, CDR2 YFSETQ. CDR3 amino acids: CASSADISTDTQYF. The CDR3 coding sequence is TGCGCCAGCAGCGCCGACATTAGCACAGATACGCAGTATTTT.

This clonotype came up once. This may be a read error: a much more frequent sequence differs by one nucleotide. As the CDR3 is not closed by the conserved phenylalanine or tryptophan, this likely results from a read error. The chain recombines TRBV10-2 with TRBJ1-2, with 9 bases matching TRBD1. Germline loops: CDR1 WSHSY, CDR2 SAAADI. The CDR3 loop spans 14 amino acids. For the CDR3, the DNA is TGTGCCAGCAGCAGCAGGACAGGGGAAGTTAGCTACACCCTC. Its translation: CASSSRTGEVSYTL.